The entry that follows covers one T cell receptor (beta chain) sequence. These data come from a study of cytomegalovirus exposure and HLA in healthy donors. Primers for the PCR totalled 60 Vbeta and 13 Jbeta. TCRdb's table, derived via immunoSEQ multiplex PCR, lists solely in-frame clones and lacks some. The sample lists around 90,000 clones, about 66% occurring once. Healthy bone marrow donors formed the donor group. The CDR3 contains 12 residues. Germline V CDR1 and CDR2: SGHRS, YFSETQ. V lost 4 bases and J lost 8, with 10 bases in between. This chain links TRBV5-1 with TRBJ1-3; D gene unclear. The TCR sequence derives from a boy aged 5-17 years in good health and CMV-seropositive. The material sequenced was PBMCs. CDR3 DNA: TGCGCCAGCAGCCCCCCCGGGGACACCATATATTTT. Protein: CASSPPGDTIYF.